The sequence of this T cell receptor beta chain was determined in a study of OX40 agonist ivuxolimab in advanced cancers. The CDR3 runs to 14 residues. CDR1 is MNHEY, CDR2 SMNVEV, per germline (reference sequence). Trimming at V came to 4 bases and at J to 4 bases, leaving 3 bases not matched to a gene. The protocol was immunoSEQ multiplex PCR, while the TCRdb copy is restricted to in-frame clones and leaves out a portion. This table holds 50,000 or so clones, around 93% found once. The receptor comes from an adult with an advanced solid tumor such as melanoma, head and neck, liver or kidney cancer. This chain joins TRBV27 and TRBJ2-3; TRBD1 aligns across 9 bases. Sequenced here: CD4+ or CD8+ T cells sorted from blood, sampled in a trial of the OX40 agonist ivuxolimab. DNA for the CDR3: TGTGCCAGCAGTTCGGGACAGGGCGCAGATACGCAGTATTTT. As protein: CASSSGQGADTQYF.